This T cell receptor beta chain appears in the sequencing data of a study of CD8 T cells in Susac syndrome. The V gene end was trimmed by 5 bases and the J gene end by 2 bases; junction bases not matched to a gene: 6. Germline CDR1 and CDR2: MDHEN and SYDVKM. The CDR3 sequence is 14 residues long. An amount of RNA that ranged from roughly 0.5 to 1 ug was reverse transcribed with random hexamers. TCRdb reprocessed the immunoSEQ multiplex PCR reads with MiXCR, giving one entry per CDR3 protein. The sample yields approximately 150,000 distinct CDR3 sequences, approximately 96% seen once. Sequences were obtained from CD4+ T cells from PBMCs. The source of this sequence is a human donor with multiple sclerosis. J is TRBJ2-7 and V is TRBV28, with 7 bases fitting TRBD1. As DNA, the CDR3 is TGTGCCAGCAGTGTCTCAACAGGGGCCTACGAGCAGTACTTC. Translation: CASSVSTGAYEQYF. The entire variable domain, with the rest obtained from reference TRBV28 and TRBJ2-7, is as follows: DVKVTQSSRYLVKRTGEKVFLECVQDMDHENMFWYRQDPGLGLRLIYFSYDVKMKEKGDIPEGYSVSREKKERFSLILESASTNQTSMYLCASSVSTGAYEQYFGPGTRLTVT.